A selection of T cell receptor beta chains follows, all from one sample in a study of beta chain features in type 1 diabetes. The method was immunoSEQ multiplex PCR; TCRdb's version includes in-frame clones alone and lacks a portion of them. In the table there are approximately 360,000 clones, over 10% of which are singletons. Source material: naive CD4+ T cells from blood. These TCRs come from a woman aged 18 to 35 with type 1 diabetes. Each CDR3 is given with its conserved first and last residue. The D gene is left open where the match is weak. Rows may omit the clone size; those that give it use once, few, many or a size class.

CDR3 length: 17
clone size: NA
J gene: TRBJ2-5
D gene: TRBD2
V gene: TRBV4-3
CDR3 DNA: TGCGCCAGCAGTGCAGAATACACGGGAGGACTAGTAGAGACCCAGTACTTC
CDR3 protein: CASSAEYTGGLVETQYF

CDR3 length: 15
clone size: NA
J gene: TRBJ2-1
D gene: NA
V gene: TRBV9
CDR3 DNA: TGTGCCAGCAGCGTAGCCGCAGGTCCCCTCAATGAGCAGTTCTTC
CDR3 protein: CASSVAAGPLNEQFF

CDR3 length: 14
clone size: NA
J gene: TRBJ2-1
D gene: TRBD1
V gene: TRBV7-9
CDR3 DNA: TGTGCCAGCAGCTTAGGGACAGGGGAACATGAGCAGTTCTTC
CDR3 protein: CASSLGTGEHEQFF

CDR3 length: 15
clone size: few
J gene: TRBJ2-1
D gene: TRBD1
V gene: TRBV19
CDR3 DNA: TGTGCCAGTACTCCAGCCGGGACAGGGTACAATGAGCAGTTCTTC
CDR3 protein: CASTPAGTGYNEQFF

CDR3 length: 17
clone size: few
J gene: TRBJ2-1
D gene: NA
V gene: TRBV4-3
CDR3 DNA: TGCGCCAGCAGCCAAGAACGTCTGGCAAGCTCCTACAATGAGCAGTTCTTC
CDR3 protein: CASSQERLASSYNEQFF

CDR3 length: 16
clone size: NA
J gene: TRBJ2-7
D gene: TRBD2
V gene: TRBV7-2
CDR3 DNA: TGTGCCAGCAGCTTAGGCGCTAGCGGGCCTGCCTACGAGCAGTACTTC
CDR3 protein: CASSLGASGPAYEQYF

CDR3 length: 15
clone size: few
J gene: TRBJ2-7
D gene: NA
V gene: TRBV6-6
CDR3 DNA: TGTGCCAGCAGGTACCGGGTCTCGGTGGGTGAGGAGCAGTACTTC
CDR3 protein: CASRYRVSVGEEQYF

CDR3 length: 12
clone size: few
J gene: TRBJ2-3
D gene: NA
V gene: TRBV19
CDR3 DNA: TGTGCCAGTAGTCCTCCTTTGTCAGCGCAGTATTTT
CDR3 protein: CASSPPLSAQYF

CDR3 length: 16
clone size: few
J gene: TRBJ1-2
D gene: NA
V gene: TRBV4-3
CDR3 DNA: TGCGCCAGCAGCGGATGGGCGACAGGCGACTCCTATGGCTACACCTTC
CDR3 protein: CASSGWATGDSYGYTF

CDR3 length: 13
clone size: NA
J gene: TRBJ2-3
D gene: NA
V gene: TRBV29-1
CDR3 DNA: TGCAGCGTTGACGGGACTAGCACAGATACGCAGTATTTT
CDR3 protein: CSVDGTSTDTQYF

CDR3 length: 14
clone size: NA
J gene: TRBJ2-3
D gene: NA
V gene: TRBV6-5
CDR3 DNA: TGTGCCAGCAGTTACTCGAAGAGGAAGGATACGCAGTATTTT
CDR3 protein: CASSYSKRKDTQYF

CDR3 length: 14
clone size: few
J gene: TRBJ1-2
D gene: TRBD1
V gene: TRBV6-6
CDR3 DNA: TGTGCCAGCAGTTCCGACAGGGAGCTGGATGGCTACACCTTC
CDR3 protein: CASSSDRELDGYTF

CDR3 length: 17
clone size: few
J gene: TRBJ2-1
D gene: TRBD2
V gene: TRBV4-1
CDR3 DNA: TGCGCCAGCACCGAGACTACAGGGACACTAGCGGGAGCTGAGCAGTTCTTC
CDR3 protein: CASTETTGTLAGAEQFF

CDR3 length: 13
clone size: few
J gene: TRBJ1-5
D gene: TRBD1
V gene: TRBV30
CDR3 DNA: TGTGCCTGGAGTGACAGGGGTAATCAGCCCCAGCATTTT
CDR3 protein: CAWSDRGNQPQHF

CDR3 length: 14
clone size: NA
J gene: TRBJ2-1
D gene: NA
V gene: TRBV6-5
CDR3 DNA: TGTGCCAGCAGGTCGCCGAGCTCCTACAATGAGCAGTTCTTC
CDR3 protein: CASRSPSSYNEQFF

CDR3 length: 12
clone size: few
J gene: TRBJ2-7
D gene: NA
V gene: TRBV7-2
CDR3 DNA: TGTGCCAGCAGCACACAGGGCTACGAGCAGTACTTC
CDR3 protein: CASSTQGYEQYF

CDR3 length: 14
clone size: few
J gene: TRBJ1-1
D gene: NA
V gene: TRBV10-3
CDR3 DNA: TGTGCCATCGCCGCCGGGGAGTCGAGCACTGAAGCTTTCTTT
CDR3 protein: CAIAAGESSTEAFF

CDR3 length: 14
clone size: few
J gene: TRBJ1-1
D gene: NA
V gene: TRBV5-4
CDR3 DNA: TGTGCCAGCAGCCTGGGGGGCGGTAACACTGAAGCTTTCTTT
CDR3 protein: CASSLGGGNTEAFF

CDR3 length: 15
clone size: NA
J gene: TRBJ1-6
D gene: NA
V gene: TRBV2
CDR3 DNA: TGTGCCAGCAGTGAGGACAGTAGAGCGAATTCACCCCTCCACTTT
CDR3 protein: CASSEDSRANSPLHF

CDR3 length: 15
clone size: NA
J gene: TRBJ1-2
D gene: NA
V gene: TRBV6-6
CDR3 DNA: TGTGCCAGCAGTTACTTTCCAGGGATGGGATATGGCTACACCTTC
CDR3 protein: CASSYFPGMGYGYTF

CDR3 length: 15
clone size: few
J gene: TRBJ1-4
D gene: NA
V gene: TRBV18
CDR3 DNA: TGTGCCAGCTCACCAACAGGTCCGACTAATGAAAAACTGTTTTTT
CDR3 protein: CASSPTGPTNEKLFF

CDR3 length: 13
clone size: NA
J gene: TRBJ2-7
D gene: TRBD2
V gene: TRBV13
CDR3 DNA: TGTGCCAGCCGCCGTAGCGGGGTCCTAGGGCAGTACTTC
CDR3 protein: CASRRSGVLGQYF

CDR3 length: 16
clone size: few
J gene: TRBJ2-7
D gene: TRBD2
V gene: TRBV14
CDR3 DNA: TGTGCCAGCAGCCCTGGACTAGCGGGAGGTCCCTACGAGCAGTACTTC
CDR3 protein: CASSPGLAGGPYEQYF

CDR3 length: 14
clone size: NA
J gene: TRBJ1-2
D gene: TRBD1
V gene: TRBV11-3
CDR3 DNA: TGTGCCAGCAGCCACTCCGGGACAGGGAGAGGCTACACCTTC
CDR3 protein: CASSHSGTGRGYTF

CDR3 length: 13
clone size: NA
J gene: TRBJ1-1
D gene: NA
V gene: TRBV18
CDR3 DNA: TGTGCCAGCTCATTCCGGGATTTCACTGAAGCTTTCTTT
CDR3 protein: CASSFRDFTEAFF